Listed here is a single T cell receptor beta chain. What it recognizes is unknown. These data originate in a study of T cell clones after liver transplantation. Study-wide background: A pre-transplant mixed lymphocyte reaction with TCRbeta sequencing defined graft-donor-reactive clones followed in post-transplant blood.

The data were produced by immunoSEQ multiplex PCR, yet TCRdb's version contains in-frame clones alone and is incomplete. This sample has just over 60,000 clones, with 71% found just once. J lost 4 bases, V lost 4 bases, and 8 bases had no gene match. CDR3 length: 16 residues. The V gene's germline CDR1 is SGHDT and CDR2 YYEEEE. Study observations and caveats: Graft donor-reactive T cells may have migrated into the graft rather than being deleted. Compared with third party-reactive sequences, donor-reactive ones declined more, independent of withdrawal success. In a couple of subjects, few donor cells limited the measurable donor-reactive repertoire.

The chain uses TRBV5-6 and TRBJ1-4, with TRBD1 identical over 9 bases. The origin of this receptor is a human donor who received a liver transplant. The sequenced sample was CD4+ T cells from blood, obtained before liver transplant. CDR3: CASSAGTGWGNEKLFF. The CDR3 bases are TGTGCCAGCAGCGCCGGGACAGGGTGGGGTAATGAAAAACTGTTTTTT.